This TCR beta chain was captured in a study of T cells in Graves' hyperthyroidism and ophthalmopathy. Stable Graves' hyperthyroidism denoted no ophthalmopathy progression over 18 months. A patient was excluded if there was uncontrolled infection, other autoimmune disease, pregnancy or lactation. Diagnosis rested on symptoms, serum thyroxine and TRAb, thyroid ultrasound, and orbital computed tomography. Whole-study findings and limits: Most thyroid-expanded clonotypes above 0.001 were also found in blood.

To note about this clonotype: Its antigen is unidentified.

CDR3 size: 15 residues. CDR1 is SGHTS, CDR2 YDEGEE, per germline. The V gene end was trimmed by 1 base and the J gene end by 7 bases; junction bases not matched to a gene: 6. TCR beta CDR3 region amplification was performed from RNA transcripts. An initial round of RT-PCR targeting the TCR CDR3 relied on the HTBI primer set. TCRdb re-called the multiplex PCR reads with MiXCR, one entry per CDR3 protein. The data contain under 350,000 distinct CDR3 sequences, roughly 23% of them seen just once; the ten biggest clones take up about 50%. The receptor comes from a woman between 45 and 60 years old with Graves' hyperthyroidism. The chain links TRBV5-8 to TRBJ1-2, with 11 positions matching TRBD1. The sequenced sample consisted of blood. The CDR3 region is CASSLIGQGAGGYTF. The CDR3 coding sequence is TGTGCCAGCAGCTTGATTGGACAGGGGGCGGGTGGCTACACCTTC.